A selection of T cell receptor beta chains follows, all from one sample in a study of identifying expanded T cells in peripheral blood. Generated by immunoSEQ multiplex PCR, the TCRdb table keeps only in-frame clones and is missing some. The sample consists of about 130,000 clones, about 88% of them appearing once. The source material was blood. Receptors were obtained from a person between 18 and 75 years old in good health. Both conserved end residues are part of each CDR3. Each record gives: V gene, clone size, D gene, J gene, CDR3 protein, CDR3 DNA. A D gene is named only where the DNA matches it firmly. A clone size is listed for some rows: how often the clone was seen (once, few, many), or a class if it is expanded.

v_call: TRBV5-4
clone_size: few
d_call: .
j_call: TRBJ1-2
cdr3_aa: CASSVDPMSGYTF
cdr3_nt: TGTGCCAGCAGCGTCGATCCAATGTCTGGCTACACCTTC

v_call: TRBV28
clone_size: .
d_call: .
j_call: TRBJ1-2
cdr3_aa: CASSPSVGRDGYTF
cdr3_nt: TGTGCCAGCAGCCCCTCCGTGGGCAGGGACGGCTACACCTTC

v_call: TRBV2
clone_size: .
d_call: .
j_call: TRBJ2-7
cdr3_aa: CASSRSGQRLEQYF
cdr3_nt: TGTGCCAGCAGCCGAAGTGGACAGAGACTCGAGCAGTACTTC

v_call: TRBV4-2
clone_size: .
d_call: TRBD1
j_call: TRBJ2-3
cdr3_aa: CASSQGQGISDTQYF
cdr3_nt: TGTGCCAGCAGCCAAGGACAGGGGATTTCTGATACGCAGTATTTT

v_call: TRBV5-1
clone_size: .
d_call: TRBD2
j_call: TRBJ2-1
cdr3_aa: CASSLDGTSGYNEQFF
cdr3_nt: TGCGCCAGCAGCTTGGATGGGACTAGCGGGTACAATGAGCAGTTCTTC

v_call: TRBV9
clone_size: .
d_call: TRBD1
j_call: TRBJ1-1
cdr3_aa: CASSYGQEWRNTEAFF
cdr3_nt: TGTGCCAGCAGCTATGGACAGGAATGGCGGAACACTGAAGCTTTCTTT

v_call: TRBV4-1
clone_size: .
d_call: TRBD2
j_call: TRBJ2-2
cdr3_aa: CASSQGLAGHTGELFF
cdr3_nt: TGCGCCAGCAGCCAAGGACTAGCGGGCCACACCGGGGAGCTGTTTTTT

v_call: TRBV5-1
clone_size: .
d_call: .
j_call: TRBJ1-4
cdr3_aa: CASSLGRQATNEKLFF
cdr3_nt: TGCGCCAGCAGCTTGGGCCGACAGGCAACTAATGAAAAACTGTTTTTT

v_call: TRBV7-9
clone_size: .
d_call: TRBD1
j_call: TRBJ1-6
cdr3_aa: CASSLGGTENSPLHF
cdr3_nt: TGTGCCAGCAGCCTCGGGGGGACAGAGAATTCACCCCTCCACTTT

v_call: TRBV5-6
clone_size: few
d_call: .
j_call: TRBJ2-1
cdr3_aa: CASSLFSDEQFF
cdr3_nt: TGTGCCAGCAGCTTGTTTAGTGATGAGCAGTTCTTC

v_call: TRBV27
clone_size: .
d_call: .
j_call: TRBJ2-7
cdr3_aa: CASSSSPYEQYF
cdr3_nt: TGTGCCAGCAGTTCCAGTCCCTACGAGCAGTACTTC

v_call: TRBV28
clone_size: .
d_call: TRBD2
j_call: TRBJ2-3
cdr3_aa: CASSPGTSGTDTQYF
cdr3_nt: TGTGCCAGCAGTCCTGGGACTAGCGGCACAGATACGCAGTATTTT

v_call: TRBV6-1
clone_size: .
d_call: .
j_call: TRBJ2-2
cdr3_aa: CATPGRTGELFF
cdr3_nt: TGTGCCACCCCGGGGAGGACCGGGGAGCTGTTTTTT

v_call: TRBV7-9
clone_size: .
d_call: .
j_call: TRBJ1-2
cdr3_aa: CASSGPTDYGYTF
cdr3_nt: TGTGCCAGCAGCGGACCGACGGACTATGGCTACACCTTC

v_call: TRBV28
clone_size: .
d_call: TRBD2
j_call: TRBJ2-1
cdr3_aa: CASSSPPLAGPYNEQFF
cdr3_nt: TGTGCCAGCAGTTCTCCCCCACTAGCGGGACCCTACAATGAGCAGTTCTTC

v_call: TRBV27
clone_size: .
d_call: .
j_call: TRBJ2-7
cdr3_aa: CASSVFDNLYEQYF
cdr3_nt: TGTGCCAGCAGTGTTTTTGACAACCTCTACGAGCAGTACTTC

v_call: TRBV19
clone_size: .
d_call: TRBD2
j_call: TRBJ2-7
cdr3_aa: CASSIRMGGYEQYF
cdr3_nt: TGTGCCAGTAGTATACGGATGGGAGGGTACGAGCAGTACTTC

v_call: TRBV13
clone_size: .
d_call: .
j_call: TRBJ1-2
cdr3_aa: CASSFGHHEGYTF
cdr3_nt: TGTGCCAGCAGCTTTGGACACCATGAAGGCTACACCTTC

v_call: TRBV6-1
clone_size: .
d_call: TRBD1
j_call: TRBJ1-4
cdr3_aa: CASRENRQGSNEKLFF
cdr3_nt: TGTGCCAGCAGAGAAAACAGACAGGGAAGTAATGAAAAACTGTTTTTT

v_call: TRBV7-8
clone_size: .
d_call: TRBD1
j_call: TRBJ1-5
cdr3_aa: CASSKTGTGFNQPQHF
cdr3_nt: TGTGCCAGCAGCAAAACCGGGACAGGGTTCAATCAGCCCCAGCATTTT

v_call: TRBV9
clone_size: .
d_call: TRBD1
j_call: TRBJ2-1
cdr3_aa: CASSPGDSYNEQFF
cdr3_nt: TGTGCCAGCAGTCCCGGGGACAGCTACAATGAGCAGTTCTTC

v_call: TRBV18
clone_size: .
d_call: .
j_call: TRBJ2-5
cdr3_aa: CASSPGHQETQYF
cdr3_nt: TGTGCCAGCTCACCGGGACACCAAGAGACCCAGTACTTC

v_call: TRBV5-8
clone_size: once
d_call: .
j_call: TRBJ1-4
cdr3_aa: CASSPGQYANEKLFF
cdr3_nt: TGTGCCAGCAGCCCCGGACAGTATGCTAATGAAAAACTGTTTTTT

v_call: TRBV6-1
clone_size: .
d_call: .
j_call: TRBJ1-2
cdr3_aa: CASIGMSNYGYTF
cdr3_nt: TGTGCCAGCATTGGGATGTCCAACTATGGCTACACCTTC

v_call: TRBV7-3
clone_size: .
d_call: .
j_call: TRBJ2-6
cdr3_aa: CASSSSVAGANVLTF
cdr3_nt: TGTGCCAGCAGCTCCAGTGTGGCTGGGGCCAACGTCCTGACTTTC

v_call: TRBV5-6
clone_size: .
d_call: .
j_call: TRBJ2-5
cdr3_aa: CASSHTGPRRETQYF
cdr3_nt: TGTGCCAGCAGCCACACCGGACCCCGGCGTGAGACCCAGTACTTC

v_call: TRBV5-1
clone_size: .
d_call: .
j_call: TRBJ1-1
cdr3_aa: CASSSLGASGTEAFF
cdr3_nt: TGCGCCAGCAGCTCCTTGGGGGCCTCGGGCACTGAAGCTTTCTTT

v_call: TRBV10-2
clone_size: .
d_call: TRBD1
j_call: TRBJ1-3
cdr3_aa: CASRGSSGTDSGNTIYF
cdr3_nt: TGCGCCAGCAGGGGGTCTTCGGGGACAGACTCTGGAAACACCATATATTTT

v_call: TRBV7-9
clone_size: .
d_call: .
j_call: TRBJ2-5
cdr3_aa: CASSRAVVGETQYF
cdr3_nt: TGTGCCAGCAGCCGCGCAGTAGTAGGGGAGACCCAGTACTTC

v_call: TRBV11-2
clone_size: .
d_call: .
j_call: TRBJ2-1
cdr3_aa: CASSLVHGSYNEQFF
cdr3_nt: TGTGCCAGCAGCTTAGTACACGGCTCCTACAATGAGCAGTTCTTC

v_call: TRBV2
clone_size: .
d_call: .
j_call: TRBJ2-1
cdr3_aa: CVGSGPTSYNEQFF
cdr3_nt: TGTGTCGGAAGCGGGCCTACCTCCTACAATGAGCAGTTCTTC